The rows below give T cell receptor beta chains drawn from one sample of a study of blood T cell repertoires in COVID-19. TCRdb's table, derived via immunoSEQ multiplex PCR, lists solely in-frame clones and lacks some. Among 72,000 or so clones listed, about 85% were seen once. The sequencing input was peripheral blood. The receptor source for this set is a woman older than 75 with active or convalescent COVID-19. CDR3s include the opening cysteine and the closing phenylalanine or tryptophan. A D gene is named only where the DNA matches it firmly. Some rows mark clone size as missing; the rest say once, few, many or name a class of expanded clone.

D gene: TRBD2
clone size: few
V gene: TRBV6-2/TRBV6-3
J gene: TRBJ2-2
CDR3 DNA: TGTGCCAGCAGTTATGAGTTAGCGGGGGGAAGTACCGGGGAGCTGTTTTTT
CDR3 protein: CASSYELAGGSTGELFF

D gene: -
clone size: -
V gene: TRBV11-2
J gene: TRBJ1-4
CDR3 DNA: TGTGCCAGCAGCTTAGAACTGGACATAGAAAAACTGTTTTTT
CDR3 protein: CASSLELDIEKLFF

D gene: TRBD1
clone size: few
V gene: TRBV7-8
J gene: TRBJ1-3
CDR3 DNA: TGTGCCAGCAGCTTAGCCCCGACAGGGGACTCTGGAAACACCATATATTTT
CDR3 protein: CASSLAPTGDSGNTIYF

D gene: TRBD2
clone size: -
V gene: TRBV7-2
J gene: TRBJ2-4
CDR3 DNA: TGTGCCAGCAGCTTGGGCGGGGGAGTAGCCAAAAACATTCAGTACTTC
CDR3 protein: CASSLGGGVAKNIQYF

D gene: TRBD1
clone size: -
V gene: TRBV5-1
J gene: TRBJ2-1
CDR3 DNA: TGCGCCAGCAGCGCGGGACAGGGGGTCGGTGAGCAGTTCTTC
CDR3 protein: CASSAGQGVGEQFF

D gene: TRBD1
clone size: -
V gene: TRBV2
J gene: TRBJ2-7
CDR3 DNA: TGTGCCACCCCGGACAGGGGCTACGAGCAGTACTTC
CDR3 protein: CATPDRGYEQYF

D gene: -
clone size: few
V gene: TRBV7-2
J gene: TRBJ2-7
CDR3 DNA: TGTGCCAGCAGCTTAGATTACGGACTTACCCGAGGGCAGTACTTC
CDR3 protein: CASSLDYGLTRGQYF

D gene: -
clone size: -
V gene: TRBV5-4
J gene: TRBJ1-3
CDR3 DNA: TGTGCCAGCAGTGCAGGGGTTTCTGGAAACACCATATATTTT
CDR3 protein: CASSAGVSGNTIYF

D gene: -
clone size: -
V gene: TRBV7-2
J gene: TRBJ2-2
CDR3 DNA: TGTGCCAGCAGCTTAGGTCTCAGGGGGGCAGGGGAGCTGTTTTTT
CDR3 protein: CASSLGLRGAGELFF

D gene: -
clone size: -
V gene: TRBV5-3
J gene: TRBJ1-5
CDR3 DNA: TGTGCCAGAAGCTTGGCCGGTGGTAGAGTTGATCAGCCCCAGCATTTT
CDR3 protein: CARSLAGGRVDQPQHF